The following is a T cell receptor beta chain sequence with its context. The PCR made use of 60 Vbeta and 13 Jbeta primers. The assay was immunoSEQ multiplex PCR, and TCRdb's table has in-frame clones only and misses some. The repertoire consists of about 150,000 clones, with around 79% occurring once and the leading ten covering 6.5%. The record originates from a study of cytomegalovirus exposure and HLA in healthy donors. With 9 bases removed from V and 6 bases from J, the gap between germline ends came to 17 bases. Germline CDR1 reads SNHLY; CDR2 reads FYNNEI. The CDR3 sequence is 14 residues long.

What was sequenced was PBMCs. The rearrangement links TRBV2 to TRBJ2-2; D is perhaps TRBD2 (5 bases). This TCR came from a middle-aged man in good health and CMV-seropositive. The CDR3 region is CASFREPQAGELFF. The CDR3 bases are TGTGCCAGTTTCCGGGAACCGCAAGCCGGGGAGCTGTTTTTT.